The TCR beta chain under discussion was sequenced for a study of CXCR3-negative and CXCR3-positive naive CD8 T cells. Study-wide points: CXCR3-positive naive cells carried more hydrophobic TRB CDR3s than CXCR3-negative naive cells did. Diversity was high in both naive subsets and much lower in memory cells.

This CDR3 has 14 amino acids. Germline V CDR1 and CDR2: LNHDA, SQIVND (reference sequence). TRB cDNA libraries were made by UMI-labeled 5' RACE. TCRdb reanalyzed the 5' RACE reads and collapses them to one entry per CDR3 protein, without DNA. Its table lists roughly 89,000 distinct CDR3 sequences. Comment on this clonotype: The antigen remains unidentified.

The sequenced sample was naive CXCR3- CD8+ T cells from blood. Subset described: CD45RO-CCR7+CD27+CD95- naive CD8+ T cells lacking CXCR3 (TNR3-). The chain recombines TRBV19 with TRBJ1-2. This clonotype was sampled from a human donor in good health. Some clones in this sample may be carry-over from other donors' samples. The CDR3 region is CASSIDEETYGYTF.